The rows below give T cell receptor beta chains drawn from one sample of a study of T cell responses to AZD1222 COVID-19 vaccine. The protocol was immunoSEQ multiplex PCR, while the TCRdb copy is restricted to in-frame clones and leaves out a portion. The table shows about 150,000 clones, with under 95% occurring only once. Sequenced here: peripheral blood, sampled on day 0 of AZD1222 vaccination. The source of these receptors is an adult in good health. CDR3s leave out the opening cysteine and the closing phenylalanine or tryptophan. A D gene is named only where the DNA matches it firmly. Rows may omit the clone size; those that give it use once, few, many or a size class.

v_call: TRBV7-2; clone_size: -; j_call: TRBJ1-1; cdr3_length: 15; d_call: -; cdr3_aa: ASSLEGVGRRNTEAF
v_call: TRBV7-9; clone_size: -; j_call: TRBJ2-7; cdr3_length: 13; d_call: TRBD2; cdr3_aa: ASSPPSGISYEQY
v_call: TRBV7-9; clone_size: -; j_call: TRBJ1-2; cdr3_length: 11; d_call: TRBD1; cdr3_aa: ASSREGADGYT
v_call: TRBV5-6; clone_size: -; j_call: TRBJ2-7; cdr3_length: 10; d_call: -; cdr3_aa: ASSLGTGEQY
v_call: TRBV4-1; clone_size: -; j_call: TRBJ2-5; cdr3_length: 16; d_call: -; cdr3_aa: ASSQVDRGTANAETQY
v_call: TRBV19; clone_size: few; j_call: TRBJ1-2; cdr3_length: 12; d_call: -; cdr3_aa: ASSLDYAGRGYT
v_call: TRBV11-3; clone_size: -; j_call: TRBJ2-5; cdr3_length: 11; d_call: -; cdr3_aa: ASSLGSRETQY
v_call: TRBV5-4; clone_size: -; j_call: TRBJ1-3; cdr3_length: 14; d_call: -; cdr3_aa: ASSSPDGQSGNTIY
v_call: TRBV14; clone_size: -; j_call: TRBJ1-2; cdr3_length: 11; d_call: -; cdr3_aa: ASSQYSNYGYT
v_call: TRBV19; clone_size: -; j_call: TRBJ2-1; cdr3_length: 11; d_call: -; cdr3_aa: ASSPRIYNEQF
v_call: TRBV5-1; clone_size: -; j_call: TRBJ1-6; cdr3_length: 13; d_call: TRBD1; cdr3_aa: ASSLGTGGNSPLH
v_call: TRBV3-1/TRBV3-2; clone_size: -; j_call: TRBJ1-1; cdr3_length: 11; d_call: TRBD1; cdr3_aa: ASNRGAGTEAF
v_call: TRBV12-3/TRBV12-4; clone_size: -; j_call: TRBJ2-7; cdr3_length: 9; d_call: -; cdr3_aa: ASSHNYEQY
v_call: TRBV27; clone_size: -; j_call: TRBJ1-1; cdr3_length: 12; d_call: -; cdr3_aa: ASSADRVRTEAF
v_call: TRBV11-2; clone_size: few; j_call: TRBJ2-7; cdr3_length: 10; d_call: -; cdr3_aa: ASSTQAHEQY
v_call: TRBV7-9; clone_size: -; j_call: TRBJ1-6; cdr3_length: 9; d_call: -; cdr3_aa: ASTRDSPLH
v_call: TRBV15; clone_size: -; j_call: TRBJ2-5; cdr3_length: 12; d_call: TRBD2; cdr3_aa: ATSRSAGGETQY
v_call: TRBV10-2; clone_size: once; j_call: TRBJ2-7; cdr3_length: 9; d_call: -; cdr3_aa: ASSVSYEQY
v_call: TRBV5-8; clone_size: -; j_call: TRBJ1-2; cdr3_length: 10; d_call: TRBD1; cdr3_aa: ASSIQGYGYT
v_call: TRBV27; clone_size: -; j_call: TRBJ1-2; cdr3_length: 13; d_call: -; cdr3_aa: ASSITPGEGFDYT
v_call: TRBV15; clone_size: -; j_call: TRBJ1-1; cdr3_length: 13; d_call: -; cdr3_aa: ATSRGTGLNTEAF
v_call: TRBV5-8; clone_size: -; j_call: TRBJ2-2; cdr3_length: 10; d_call: -; cdr3_aa: ASSKVGGELF
v_call: TRBV30; clone_size: few; j_call: TRBJ1-4; cdr3_length: 10; d_call: -; cdr3_aa: AWSVTEEKLF
v_call: TRBV9; clone_size: few; j_call: TRBJ2-2; cdr3_length: 12; d_call: -; cdr3_aa: ASGGQTNTGELF
v_call: TRBV11-2; clone_size: -; j_call: TRBJ1-1; cdr3_length: 10; d_call: -; cdr3_aa: ASAGPNTEAF
v_call: TRBV9; clone_size: once; j_call: TRBJ2-7; cdr3_length: 13; d_call: -; cdr3_aa: ASSPPGDFSYEQY
v_call: TRBV7-3; clone_size: -; j_call: TRBJ2-3; cdr3_length: 13; d_call: -; cdr3_aa: ASSPGVGVTDTQY
v_call: TRBV4-1; clone_size: -; j_call: TRBJ2-1; cdr3_length: 15; d_call: -; cdr3_aa: ASSQEPLSAGTGEQF
v_call: TRBV9; clone_size: -; j_call: TRBJ2-2; cdr3_length: 14; d_call: TRBD2; cdr3_aa: ASSPLAGVWTGELF
v_call: TRBV28; clone_size: -; j_call: TRBJ1-2; cdr3_length: 13; d_call: -; cdr3_aa: ASSFPGRLSYGYT
v_call: TRBV7-9; clone_size: -; j_call: TRBJ2-1; cdr3_length: 16; d_call: TRBD1; cdr3_aa: ASSLAINRDRVYNEQF
v_call: TRBV24-1; clone_size: -; j_call: TRBJ2-1; cdr3_length: 13; d_call: TRBD2; cdr3_aa: ATRSGGSSYNEQF
v_call: TRBV27; clone_size: -; j_call: TRBJ2-1; cdr3_length: 12; d_call: TRBD2; cdr3_aa: ASKQAGGVDEQF
v_call: TRBV19; clone_size: -; j_call: TRBJ2-2; cdr3_length: 15; d_call: -; cdr3_aa: ASSIRRTDLYTGELF
v_call: TRBV19; clone_size: -; j_call: TRBJ1-1; cdr3_length: 12; d_call: TRBD1; cdr3_aa: ASRRTGVNTEAF
v_call: TRBV7-9; clone_size: once; j_call: TRBJ1-2; cdr3_length: 13; d_call: -; cdr3_aa: ASSLAGIGYYGYT
v_call: TRBV27; clone_size: -; j_call: TRBJ2-7; cdr3_length: 12; d_call: -; cdr3_aa: ASSYGLGGIEQY
v_call: TRBV28; clone_size: -; j_call: TRBJ2-1; cdr3_length: 15; d_call: TRBD1; cdr3_aa: ASSLLTGSNPYNEQF